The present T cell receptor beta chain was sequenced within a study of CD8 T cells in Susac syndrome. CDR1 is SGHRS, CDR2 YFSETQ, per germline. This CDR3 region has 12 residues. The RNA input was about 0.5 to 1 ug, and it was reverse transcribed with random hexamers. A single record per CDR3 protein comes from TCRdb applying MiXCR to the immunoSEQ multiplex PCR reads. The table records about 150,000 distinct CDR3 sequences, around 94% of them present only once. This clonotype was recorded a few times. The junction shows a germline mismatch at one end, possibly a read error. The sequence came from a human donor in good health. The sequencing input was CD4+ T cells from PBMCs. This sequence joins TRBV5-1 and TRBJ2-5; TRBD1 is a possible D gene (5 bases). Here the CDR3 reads CASSLGRETQYF. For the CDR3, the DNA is TGTGCCAGCAGCTTGGGGCGGGAGACCCAGTACTTC. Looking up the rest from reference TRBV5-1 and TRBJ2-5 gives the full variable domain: KAGVTQTPRYLIKTRGQQVTLSCSPISGHRSVSWYQQTPGQGLQFLFEYFSETQRNKGNFPGRFSGRQFSNSRSEMNVSTLELGDSALYLCASSLGRETQYFGPGTRLLVL.